Below, 31 T cell receptor beta chains from the same sample are listed, as sequenced in a study of T cell therapy after organ transplantation. The time point is: 4-8 weeks after completion of therapy. Generated by immunoSEQ multiplex PCR, the TCRdb table keeps only in-frame clones and is missing some. The table has 20,000 or so clones, 81% seen once. These receptors are not linked to any known antigen. The sample was CD8+ T cells from blood, taken after autologous CMV-specific T cell therapy. The receptor set was obtained from a human patient who had received a solid organ transplant and had CMV disease. Some T cells may arise from the graft donor.

The sample holds a few counts of this clone. The chain uses TRBV7-9 and TRBJ2-7; D not certain. From germline, CDR1 is SEHNR and CDR2 FQNEAQ (reference sequence). The CDR3 is 14 amino acids. The ends were cut back, 1 base at V and 2 bases at J, with 9 bases in the middle. The CDR3 DNA follows: TGTGCCAGCAGCTTAGATTACTCGGCCTACGAGCAGTACTTC. As protein: CASSLDYSAYEQYF.

The chain employs TRBV4-2 and TRBJ2-7; 8 positions agree with TRBD2. Trimming at V came to 4 bases and at J to 0 bases, leaving 5 bases not matched to a gene. Germline CDR1 is LGHNA and CDR2 is YNFKEQ. This CDR3 has 15 amino acids. CDR3 DNA: TGTGCCAGCAGCCCTAGGACTAGCCTCTCCTACGAGCAGTACTTC. The encoded protein is CASSPRTSLSYEQYF.

The chain combines TRBV7-8 with TRBJ2-1; TRBD2 matches at 7 bases. The CDR3 sequence is 15 residues long. The junction had 6 bases not matched to a gene; V was cut back by 3 bases and J by 4 bases. Germline lookup yields CDR1 SGHVS and CDR2 FQNEAQ. CDR3 amino acids: CASSFAPGGYNEQFF. The CDR3 DNA follows: TGTGCCAGCAGCTTTGCCCCGGGGGGATACAATGAGCAGTTCTTC.

The chain recombines TRBV11-2 with TRBJ2-1; 10 bases agree with TRBD2. Germline assignment: CDR1 SGHAT and CDR2 FQNNGV. The CDR3 runs to 16 residues. Germline trimming cut 1 base from V and 4 bases from J; bases unmatched to any gene: 4. The CDR3 region is CASSLATSGPYNEQFF. DNA for the CDR3: TGTGCCAGCAGCTTAGCGACTAGCGGGCCGTACAATGAGCAGTTCTTC.

CDR3 bases: TGTGCCAGCAGCTTAGTCTCCAGAAACAATGAGCAGTTCTTC. This codes for CASSLVSRNNEQFF. This rearrangement joins TRBV7-9 to TRBJ2-1, with no clear D. Germline loops: CDR1 SEHNR, CDR2 FQNEAQ (reference sequence). This CDR3 is 14 amino acids long. Trimming removed 1 base at V and 5 bases at J, with 9 bases between.

The V and J genes are TRBV4-3 and TRBJ2-1; no firm D call. The CDR3 runs to 17 residues. Per the germline V gene, CDR1 is LGHNA and CDR2 is YSLEER. The V and J ends lost 0 bases and 2 bases respectively, with 14 bases between them. The CDR3 sequence: CASSQDLSFSTYNEQFF. The DNA of the CDR3 is TGCGCCAGCAGCCAAGACCTTTCGTTTTCCACCTACAATGAGCAGTTCTTC.

The chain links TRBV5-5 to TRBJ2-3; D is unclear. CDR3 length: 14 residues. Per germline, CDR1 SGHKS and CDR2 YYEKEE (reference sequence). V lost 0 bases, J lost 2 bases, and 7 bases lay in between. For the CDR3, the DNA is TGTGCCAGCAGCTTGGTTGGGGTCACAGATACGCAGTATTTT. This gives the protein CASSLVGVTDTQYF.

This clone was detected once. The chain carries TRBV14 and TRBJ1-3, with 8 bases fitting TRBD1. V dropped 5 bases and J dropped 3; count of bases not matched to a gene: 6. The germline CDR1 and CDR2 sequences are SGHDN and FVKESK. This CDR3 contains 15 residues. Here the CDR3 reads CASSSGQGGGNTIYF. Written as DNA, the CDR3 is TGTGCCAGCAGCTCCGGACAGGGAGGTGGAAACACCATATATTTT.

The V call is TRBV6-5, the J call TRBJ2-5; either TRBD1 or TRBD2 may supply D (6 bases each). Germline-derived CDR1 and CDR2 are MNHEY and SVGAGI. The ends were cut back, 0 bases at V and 5 bases at J, with 13 bases in the middle. The CDR3 runs to 15 residues. The CDR3 loop reads CASSYSGGLRETQYF. The CDR3 DNA sequence: TGTGCCAGCAGTTACTCGGGGGGCCTACGTGAGACCCAGTACTTC.

This clone was detected only once. The chain has TRBV4-1 and TRBJ2-3; TRBD1 is a possible D gene (5 bases). The CDR3 covers 14 residues. Germline CDR1 and CDR2: MGHRA and YSYEKL. V shed 2 bases and J shed 5 bases, with 11 bases lying between them. The CDR3 DNA follows: TGCGCCAGCAGCCAACAGGGATTCGGAGATACGCAGTATTTT. As protein: CASSQQGFGDTQYF.

The chain couples TRBV6-5 to TRBJ1-2; 7 bases are shared with TRBD1. This CDR3 comprises 12 residues. Germline V gene lookup returns CDR1 MNHEY and CDR2 SVGAGI. Losses at the gene ends were 4 bases for V and 7 bases for J; bases not matched to a gene: 3. The CDR3 region is CASSSRQGGYTF. The CDR3 nucleotides are TGTGCCAGCAGTTCCAGACAGGGTGGCTACACCTTC.

This clone was counted between two and nine times. This chain connects TRBV30 to TRBJ2-2, with D uncertain. The CDR3 is 13 amino acids. Between the trimmed V and J ends, which lost 0 bases and 7 bases, there was a span of 9 bases. Germline V lookup: CDR1 GTSNPN, CDR2 SVGIG (reference sequence). The CDR3 loop is CAWSVGMSGELFF. Here the CDR3 DNA reads TGTGCCTGGAGTGTAGGAATGAGCGGGGAGCTGTTTTTT.

The chain uses TRBV15 and TRBJ1-2; D may be TRBD1 (5 bases). Germline assignment: CDR1 LNHNV and CDR2 YYDKDF (reference sequence). This CDR3 comprises 15 residues. Trimming left V 5 bases short and J 4 bases short, with 17 bases between. The CDR3 loop reads CATSGGRTGAYGYTF. The CDR3, as DNA: TGTGCCACCAGCGGGGGGAGGACGGGTGCCTATGGCTACACCTTC. The full variable domain, in which reference TRBV15 and TRBJ1-2 provide the parts outside the CDR3, is DAMVIQNPRYQVTQFGKPVTLSCSQTLNHNVMYWYQQKSSQAPKLLFHYYDKDFNNEADTPDNFQSRRPNTSFCFLDIRSPGLGDTAMYLCATSGGRTGAYGYTFGSGTRLTVV.

There are a few counts of this clone. The chain combines TRBV10-3 with TRBJ2-7; 9 bases are shared with TRBD2. The germline V gene encodes CDR1 ENHRY and CDR2 SYGVKD. V lost 3 bases to trimming and J lost 2 bases; unmatched junction nucleotides: 5. CDR3 length equals 15 residues. The CDR3 DNA follows: TGTGCCATCAGTGACGGTAGCGGGGGTCCCTACGAGCAGTACTTC. The encoded protein is CAISDGSGGPYEQYF.

V is TRBV27 and J is TRBJ1-1; D call uncertain. The CDR3 has 15 residues. Per germline, CDR1 MNHEY and CDR2 SMNVEV (reference sequence). V dropped 2 bases and J dropped 3 bases, with 13 bases sitting between them. CDR3 residues: CASSLVKRGDTEAFF. CDR3 in DNA: TGTGCCAGCAGTTTAGTAAAGCGAGGCGACACTGAAGCTTTCTTT.

This clone was seen a handful of times. The V and J genes are TRBV6-5 and TRBJ1-2; D might be TRBD1 (6 bases). The germline V and J ends were trimmed by 2 bases and 5 bases, with 18 bases remaining between them. CDR1 is MNHEY and CDR2 is SVGAGI in the germline V gene. The CDR3 sequence is 16 residues long. The CDR3 coding sequence is TGTGCCAGCAGTTACGAGGGCAGGGGATTGCCTTATGGCTACACCTTC. Its protein product is CASSYEGRGLPYGYTF.

This rearrangement joins TRBV10-2 to TRBJ2-1; D may match TRBD1 or TRBD2 (5 bases each). This CDR3 contains 19 residues. V lost 1 base, J lost 2 bases, and 21 bases lay in between. The germline V gene has CDR1 WSHSY and CDR2 SAAADI. CDR3 sequence (DNA): TGCGCCAGCAGTGAGTGGGCGGGCTCGGAGGACAACGCCTACAATGAGCAGTTCTTC. It is translated as CASSEWAGSEDNAYNEQFF.

The chain links TRBV19 to TRBJ2-1; 12 bases fit TRBD2. The CDR3 covers 15 residues. CDR1 and CDR2 from the germline V gene are LNHDA and SQIVND (reference sequence). J gave up 6 bases and V 6 bases, and 6 bases lay outside the gene matches. The CDR3 protein is CASRNELAGGNEQFF. The CDR3 coding sequence is TGTGCCAGTAGGAACGAACTAGCGGGAGGCAATGAGCAGTTCTTC.

This clone was seen a handful of times. The J gene is TRBJ1-1, the V gene TRBV7-9; D not certain. CDR3 length: 15 residues. The V gene lost 5 bases and the J gene lost 6 bases, with 19 bases spanning the gap. The germline V gene has CDR1 SEHNR and CDR2 FQNEAQ (reference sequence). The CDR3 region has the DNA TGTGCCAGCAGCCCCGGATATTCTGGGGTCTCTGAAGCTTTCTTT. Its protein is CASSPGYSGVSEAFF.

The chain is built from TRBV5-1 and TRBJ2-3; perhaps TRBD1 as D (5 bases). Germline V CDR1 and CDR2: SGHRS, YFSETQ. The germline V and J ends were trimmed by 0 bases and 2 bases, with 10 bases remaining between them. The CDR3 sequence is 15 residues long. The CDR3 spells CASSLGQRPTDTQYF. Here the CDR3 DNA reads TGCGCCAGCAGCTTGGGACAGCGACCCACAGATACGCAGTATTTT. The full variable domain, completed using reference TRBV5-1 and TRBJ2-3, is KAGVTQTPRYLIKTRGQQVTLSCSPISGHRSVSWYQQTPGQGLQFLFEYFSETQRNKGNFPGRFSGRQFSNSRSEMNVSTLELGDSALYLCASSLGQRPTDTQYFGPGTRLTVL.

This clone was counted only a few times. The rearrangement links TRBV4-2 to TRBJ2-1, with 8 bases lining up with TRBD2. The CDR3 is made up of 13 amino acids. The V segment lost 8 bases and the J segment 7 bases; nucleotides outside the gene matches: 7. Germline values: CDR1 LGHNA, CDR2 YNFKEQ. The DNA of the CDR3 is TGTGCCAGCCGGGGGGGGAGGCGAAATGAGCAGTTCTTC. Translation gives CASRGGRRNEQFF.

The chain uses TRBV25-1 and TRBJ1-5; TRBD1 matches 7 bases. The V segment lost 0 bases and the J segment 7 bases; nucleotides outside the gene matches: 3. The CDR3 totals 14 residues. CDR1 is MGHDK and CDR2 is SYGVNS in the germline V gene. CDR3 amino acids: CASSEYRGGQPQHF. For the CDR3, the DNA is TGTGCCAGCAGTGAATACAGGGGGGGACAGCCCCAGCATTTT.

V and J are TRBV11-3 and TRBJ1-3; no clear D. The CDR3 runs to 13 residues. V lost 3 bases and J 3 bases, leaving 6 bases between the germline ends. Germline V gene sequence: CDR1 SGHNT, CDR2 YENEEA. This chain's CDR3 is CASSLGSGNTIYF. CDR3 nucleotide sequence: TGTGCCAGCAGCTTGGGCAGTGGAAACACCATATATTTT. The full variable domain, completed using reference TRBV11-3 and TRBJ1-3, is EAGVVQSPRYKIIEKKQPVAFWCNPISGHNTLYWYLQNLGQGPELLIRYENEEAVDDSQLPKDRFSAERLKGVDSTLKIQPAELGDSAVYLCASSLGSGNTIYFGEGSWLTVV.

V usage is TRBV4-1 and J usage is TRBJ2-5; D might be TRBD1 or TRBD2, each matching 7 bases. The ends were cut back, 1 base at V and 5 bases at J, with 17 bases in the middle. The CDR3 totals 16 residues. CDR1 and CDR2 from the germline V gene are MGHRA and YSYEKL. CDR3 region: CASSQVYYRGGETQYF. For the CDR3, the DNA is TGCGCCAGCAGCCAAGTATATTACAGGGGAGGGGAGACCCAGTACTTC.

This chain connects TRBV18 to TRBJ2-4, with a tentative D call TRBD2 (5 bases). The CDR3 sequence is 16 residues long. The ends were cut back, 0 bases at V and 4 bases at J, with 13 bases in the middle. Per the germline V gene, CDR1 is KGHSH and CDR2 is LQKENI. The DNA for the CDR3 is TGTGCCAGCTCACCACCGGGAGACTCAAGAAAAAACATTCAGTACTTC. Translation gives CASSPPGDSRKNIQYF.

This chain joins TRBV4-1 and TRBJ1-1, with a tentative D call TRBD1 (6 bases). V shed 0 bases and J shed 0 bases, with 8 bases lying between them. The CDR3 is made up of 15 amino acids. The germline V gene encodes CDR1 MGHRA and CDR2 YSYEKL. The CDR3 sequence: CASSQEGGMNTEAFF. The CDR3 DNA is TGCGCCAGCAGCCAAGAAGGGGGAATGAACACTGAAGCTTTCTTT.

The J gene is TRBJ2-3, the V gene TRBV30, with no clear D. CDR3 size: 12 residues. Trimming pared 2 bases from V and 6 bases from J, leaving 9 bases between. Germline V CDR1 and CDR2: GTSNPN, SVGIG (reference sequence). Written as DNA, the CDR3 is TGTGCCTGGAGTAGAGGTCCTGATACGCAGTATTTT. It codes for CAWSRGPDTQYF.

The V gene is TRBV29-1, the J gene TRBJ2-3; 7 nucleotides match TRBD1. Looked up from germline, CDR1 is SQVTM and CDR2 is ANQGSEA. Trimming removed 1 base from V and 3 bases from J; junction bases left unmatched: 7. There are 15 residues in the CDR3. The CDR3, as DNA: TGCAGCGTTGAAGGGTTCGGGACAGCTACAGATACGCAGTATTTT. Its translation is CSVEGFGTATDTQYF.

The chain joins TRBV2 to TRBJ2-7, with a possible D match to TRBD2 (7 bases). The CDR3 has 13 residues. Trimming cost V 8 bases and J 6 bases, with 17 bases left between them. CDR1 and CDR2 (germline): SNHLY, FYNNEI. DNA of the CDR3: TGTGCCAGCTCCCAAACAGGGAGGGGCGAGCAGTACTTC. Amino acid sequence: CASSQTGRGEQYF.

This chain connects TRBV7-3 to TRBJ1-1; D not resolved. Trimming cost V 0 bases and J 5 bases, with 7 bases left between them. The CDR3 is 13 amino acids. The germline V gene encodes CDR1 SGHTA and CDR2 FQGTGA. The CDR3 is CASSLTGKTEAFF. The CDR3 region has the DNA TGTGCCAGCAGCTTAACTGGTAAAACTGAAGCTTTCTTT.

The chain is built from TRBV10-3 and TRBJ1-2; weak D call: TRBD1 (6 bases). CDR3 size: 14 residues. Germline CDR1 and CDR2: ENHRY and SYGVKD. The ends were cut back, 0 bases at V and 5 bases at J, with 10 bases in the middle. This CDR3 is CAISESGAAYGYTF. CDR3 DNA sequence: TGTGCCATCAGTGAGTCGGGGGCAGCATATGGCTACACCTTC.